The T cell receptor (beta chain) under discussion was sequenced for a study of Ad26.COV2.S vaccination and SARS-CoV-2 variants. Study in general: Intramuscular Ad26.COV2.S doses were given once or twice, 56 days apart.

Per the germline V gene, CDR1 is LGHNA and CDR2 is YSLEER. This CDR3 has 15 amino acids. V lost 1 base, J lost 3 bases, and 13 bases lay in between. Treatment specified: roughly 19 received Ad26.COV2.S at low or high dose, single or two shots; about 5 received placebo; per-sample allocation not given. Samples were taken on day 63 after the first vaccine or placebo injection. Sequencing used immunoSEQ multiplex PCR; TCRdb keeps in-frame clones, though not all of them. The table lists 350,000 to 450,000 clones, roughly 90% of them singletons, with under 2% in the top ten. The input for sequencing was peripheral blood, taken in a trial of Ad26.COV2.S vaccine versus placebo. V gene TRBV4-3 combines with J gene TRBJ2-7; TRBD1 is a possible D gene (6 bases). The clonotype originates from a person between 18 and 65 years old who received the Ad26.COV2.S COVID-19 vaccine or a placebo. The chain's CDR3 is CASSQGGQGSYEQYF. The CDR3 DNA sequence: TGCGCCAGCAGCCAAGGGGGGCAGGGGAGCTACGAGCAGTACTTC.